The following is a T cell receptor beta chain sequence with its context. These data are taken from a study of PD-L1 blockade in urothelial cancer. Repertoires were generated with immunoSEQ multiplex PCR, while TCRdb's copy carries only in-frame clones and drops some. The sample comprises approximately 50,000 clones, 88% of which are singletons, and 2% to 3% rests with the top ten. As to time point: peripheral blood 6 weeks after treatment start. The CDR3 extends over 11 amino acids. Germline V lookup: CDR1 MNHNS, CDR2 SASEGT. The J segment lost 9 bases and the V segment lost 6 bases, leaving 2 bases of the junction unmatched.

Material: PBMCs, obtained around atezolizumab (anti-PD-L1) treatment. The source is a man in his 60s with urothelial cancer. V usage is TRBV6-1 and J usage is TRBJ2-1; 7 bases are a match to TRBD2. In nucleotides, the CDR3 is TGTGCCAGCAGGGGACTATTTGAGCAGTTCTTC. Translation: CASRGLFEQFF.